This is a list of T cell receptor beta chains from one sample in a study of blood T cell repertoires in COVID-19. Profiling relied on immunoSEQ multiplex PCR, and the TCRdb table lists in-frame clones only, not all of them. The sample comprises almost 250,000 clones, approximately 85% of which are singletons, and approximately 9.1% rests with the top ten. The sequencing input was PBMCs or T cells enriched from blood (not recorded which). These receptors were taken from a woman aged 45 to 65 with acute COVID-19. Both conserved end residues are part of each CDR3. The D gene is left open where the match is weak. The listing skips clone size in some rows; elsewhere it reads once, few, many or a size class.

>-|TRBD1|TRBV5-8|TRBJ2-3
TGTGCCAGCAGCTTGCGATTGATCGGGACAGGCTTTACAGATACGCAGTATTTT
CASSLRLIGTGFTDTQYF
>-|-|TRBV21-1|TRBJ1-2
TGTGCCAGCCAACACGGTACAGGAAACTATGGCTACACCTTC
CASQHGTGNYGYTF
>-|-|TRBV6-5|TRBJ1-2
TGTGCCAGCCATATCAGGGAAGGCCCCTATGGCTACACCTTC
CASHIREGPYGYTF
>-|-|TRBV30|TRBJ1-1
TGTGCCTGGAGGTTCGGGGGGGTTTTAGTGAACACTGAAGCTTTCTTT
CAWRFGGVLVNTEAFF
>-|-|TRBV12-5|TRBJ1-2
TGTGCTAGTGGCGGACTGATAGCTAACTATGGCTACACCTTC
CASGGLIANYGYTF
>-|TRBD1|TRBV7-9|TRBJ1-1
TGTGCTCTACAGGGGGCAGACACTGAAGCTTTCTTT
CALQGADTEAFF
>-|-|TRBV9|TRBJ1-3
TGTGCCAGCAGCGTAGTTGCAGGAAGAAACACCATATATTTT
CASSVVAGRNTIYF
>-|-|TRBV19|TRBJ1-1
TGTGCCAGTAGGTACGCCCGGGAAGCTTTCTTT
CASRYAREAFF
>-|-|TRBV2|TRBJ1-5
TGTGCCAGCAGTGAACAGGTTAGCAATCAGCCCCAGCATTTT
CASSEQVSNQPQHF
>-|TRBD1|TRBV27|TRBJ1-6
TGTGCCAGCAGCATGACAGGGTTCGCAATTAATTCACCCCTCCACTTT
CASSMTGFAINSPLHF
>-|TRBD1|TRBV11-3|TRBJ2-2
TGTGCCAGCAGCTCGTACCGGGACAGGGGGAATTCGGGGGAGCTGTTTTTT
CASSSYRDRGNSGELFF
>-|TRBD1|TRBV5-4|TRBJ2-7
TGTGCCAGCAGCTTGGACAGGGGAGTCCTCTACGAGCAGTACTTC
CASSLDRGVLYEQYF
>-|TRBD1|TRBV7-9|TRBJ1-2
TGTGCCAGCAGCTCTAGACAGGGGGCGATCGATGGCTACACCTTC
CASSSRQGAIDGYTF
>-|TRBD1|TRBV10-3|TRBJ1-2
TGTGCCATCAGGCGACAGGGTGTCTATGGCTACACCTTC
CAIRRQGVYGYTF
>many|TRBD1|TRBV7-2|TRBJ1-5
TGTGCCAGCAGCTTAGGGGCCGGGACAGGGGGCAGCCCCCAGCATTTT
CASSLGAGTGGSPQHF
>-|-|TRBV7-2|TRBJ1-5
TGTGCCAGCAGCCCGGGGACCGGGAGGGGCAATCAGCCCCAGCATTTT
CASSPGTGRGNQPQHF
>-|TRBD1|TRBV30|TRBJ2-3
TGTGCCTGGAGTCACCCGGGACAGGGGACAGATACGCAGTATTTT
CAWSHPGQGTDTQYF
>-|-|TRBV5-1|TRBJ2-5
TGCGCCAGCAGTTCCCGCAGGGTCGGGGAGACCCAGTACTTC
CASSSRRVGETQYF
>-|TRBD1|TRBV29-1|TRBJ1-2
TGCAGCGTTGCGGGGCAGGGGGTTTGGGAATTC
CSVAGQGVWEF
>-|TRBD1|TRBV7-8|TRBJ2-1
TGTGCCAGCAGCACGCGGGACAGGGGGGGGAATGAGCAGTTCTTC
CASSTRDRGGNEQFF
>-|-|TRBV18|TRBJ1-1
TGTGCCAGCTCACCACCGTTAACAGGATCAGCTTTCTTT
CASSPPLTGSAFF
>-|TRBD1|TRBV7-8|TRBJ1-5
TGTGCCAGCAGCTTAAGGGCAGGGGGTAATCGTCAGCCCCAGCATTTT
CASSLRAGGNRQPQHF
>once|-|TRBV12-5|TRBJ1-5
TGTGCTAGTGGTTCTGCCGTCAGGGGCGGCAATCAGCCCCAGCATTTT
CASGSAVRGGNQPQHF
>-|-|TRBV24-1|TRBJ2-7
TGTGCCACCAGTGATGGAGACTCCTACGAGCAGTACTTC
CATSDGDSYEQYF
>few|TRBD2|TRBV7-9|TRBJ2-3
TGTGCCAGCAGCTTTACTAGCGGGGGGGCCCGAGATACGCAGTATTTT
CASSFTSGGARDTQYF
>-|TRBD2|TRBV2|TRBJ2-1
TGTGCCAGCAGCGGAGGGACTAGCGGGGGCTCCGGGTTCTTC
CASSGGTSGGSGFF
>-|TRBD1|TRBV12-5|TRBJ1-6
TGTGCTAGTGGTTTCGGCACAGGGGGTTCCCCCCTCCACTTT
CASGFGTGGSPLHF
>-|TRBD2|TRBV7-2|TRBJ2-7
TGTGCCAGCAGCTTTCTTAACTTTGGGCTAGCGGGGAGGGCCTACGAGCAGTACTTC
CASSFLNFGLAGRAYEQYF
>-|TRBD2|TRBV6-4|TRBJ2-3
TGTGCCAGCAGCCAGACTAGCGGGGGGAACACAGATACGCAGTATTTT
CASSQTSGGNTDTQYF
>-|-|TRBV19|TRBJ1-6
TGTGCCAGTAGTCCCCGGGAAGCTAATTCACCCCTCCACTTT
CASSPREANSPLHF
>-|TRBD1|TRBV5-4|TRBJ1-2
TGTGCCAGCAGCTCCCCTGGGACAGACTATGGCTACACCTTC
CASSSPGTDYGYTF
>-|TRBD1|TRBV7-2|TRBJ1-1
TGTGCCAGCAGCTTACCAGGGGGCCTGGGAACTGAAGCTTTCTTT
CASSLPGGLGTEAFF
>-|TRBD1|TRBV11-3|TRBJ2-3
TGTGCCAGCAGCTTGGGGACAGTAACAGATACGCAGTATTTT
CASSLGTVTDTQYF
>once|TRBD1|TRBV7-2|TRBJ2-1
TGTGCCAGCAGCTTCCTTCAAGCGGGGACAGGGTGGTTCTTC
CASSFLQAGTGWFF
>-|-|TRBV5-1|TRBJ1-2
TGCGCCAGCAGACCGACGGGATACTATGGCTACACCTTC
CASRPTGYYGYTF
>-|TRBD1|TRBV12-5|TRBJ1-1
TGTGCTAGTGGAAAGGGACAGGGGGCGGATGAAGCTTTCTTT
CASGKGQGADEAFF
>-|-|TRBV7-6|TRBJ2-5
TGTGCCAGCAGCTACGGACAAGTTCAAGAGACCCAGTACTTC
CASSYGQVQETQYF
>few|-|TRBV19|TRBJ1-1
TGTGCCAGTAGTAGAGACCCCTTGAGCACTGAAGCTTTCTTT
CASSRDPLSTEAFF
>-|-|TRBV5-6|TRBJ1-3
TGTGCCAGCAGCTTGGAGGCAGGAGGAAACACCATATATTTT
CASSLEAGGNTIYF
>-|-|TRBV5-8|TRBJ1-5
TGTGCCAGCAGCTCAGGACAGCCTCGGGATCAGCCCCAGCATTTT
CASSSGQPRDQPQHF
>-|TRBD1|TRBV5-1|TRBJ1-4
TGCGCCAGCAGCTTTAGGGACAGGAATGAAAAACTGTTTTTT
CASSFRDRNEKLFF
>-|TRBD1|TRBV19|TRBJ1-1
TGTGCCAGTAGTATAGGCCGGACAGGTAACACTGAAGCTTTCTTT
CASSIGRTGNTEAFF
>-|-|TRBV10-3|TRBJ2-7
TGTGCCACCCAGGAGGGCTACGAGCAGTACTTC
CATQEGYEQYF
>-|-|TRBV3-1/TRBV3-2|TRBJ1-1
TGTGCCAGCAGCCCTGTGTGGGCGAACACTGAAGCTTTCTTT
CASSPVWANTEAFF
>once|-|TRBV29-1|TRBJ1-3
TGCAGCGTTGAAATACAGGCCTTCTCTGGAAACACCATATATTTT
CSVEIQAFSGNTIYF
>few|-|TRBV30|TRBJ1-5
TGTGCCTGGAGTGTAGGCAGGGGTGGCCAGCCCCAGCATTTT
CAWSVGRGGQPQHF
>-|TRBD1|TRBV7-9|TRBJ1-4
TGTGCCAGCAGCTTAATAGGGGGCGCGGGTGAAAAACTGTTTTTT
CASSLIGGAGEKLFF
>-|-|TRBV5-5|TRBJ1-2
TGTGCCAGCAGCGTACAGGGCTATGGCTACACCTTC
CASSVQGYGYTF
>-|TRBD1|TRBV14|TRBJ1-2
TGTGCCAGCAGCCAAGATAAAGGGGGACAGGGCCGATATGGCTACACCTTC
CASSQDKGGQGRYGYTF
>-|TRBD1|TRBV7-8|TRBJ1-5
TGTGCCAGCAGCCCTGGGACAGTTCCTTATAGCAATCAGCCCCAGCATTTT
CASSPGTVPYSNQPQHF
>-|TRBD1|TRBV4-1|TRBJ1-2
TGCGCCAGCAGCCACCTACAGGGGGCTCAGGACTATGGCTACACCTTC
CASSHLQGAQDYGYTF
>-|TRBD1|TRBV6-5|TRBJ1-5
TGTGCCAGCAGGGGACAGGGAGTAGGTCAGCCCCAGCATTTT
CASRGQGVGQPQHF